This T cell receptor beta chain was captured by sequencing in a study of shared clonotypes between healthy human individuals. Study as a whole: The people who gave samples were a couple of women and a few men aged 18 to 49.

V lost 2 bases to trimming and J lost 1 base, with 5 bases between them. Per the germline V gene, CDR1 is PRHDT and CDR2 is FYEKMQ (reference sequence). The CDR3 is 13 amino acids. The study's findings and limits: Collection of samples was limited to blood; tissue repertoires likely differ.

Only CD45RO-negative cells positively selected for CCR7 counted as naive CD8 cells, so terminally differentiated effector memory CD45RA+ cells were excluded. The method was immunoSEQ multiplex PCR; TCRdb's version includes in-frame clones alone and lacks a portion of them. Of hundreds of thousands of clones in the sample, 96% were seen once. With respect to this clone: The target antigen is unknown.

This chain joins TRBV13 and TRBJ1-1; D gene ambiguous. The sequencing input was naive CD8+ T cells sorted from blood. This sequence was found in a young woman in good health. The CDR3, as DNA: TGTGCCAGCAGCTTACGGAGGAACACTGAAGCTTTCTTT. This encodes CASSLRRNTEAFF.